Described below is a single T cell receptor (beta chain) sequence and its context. A much larger clone is a single base away; this may be a read error. The presence of a unique molecular identifier marked each TCR cDNA molecule. TCRdb reprocessed the 5' RACE reads via MiXCR and lists one record per CDR3 protein. The sample has around 11,000 distinct CDR3 sequences; 3.5% to 4.5% are singletons. This specimen comes from a study of spatial heterogeneity in lung cancer. Study-level information: Raw reads showed each unique TCR and UMI combination turning up more than ten times on average.

Time point of the sample: sample taken at primary tumor resection. Patients with untreated early-stage non-small cell lung cancer, numbering 72, were the donors. The authors sequenced whole RNA from tumor, nontumor lung or frozen PBMC without sorting. The CDR3 runs 14 residues. J gave up 11 bases and V 6 bases, and 10 bases lay outside the gene matches. Germline CDR1 reads DFQATT; CDR2 reads SNEGSKA (reference sequence). The TCR comes from a female donor with early-stage non-small cell lung cancer. The source material was PBMCs, sampled at surgery. The chain uses TRBV20-1 and TRBJ1-6, with 10 bases matching TRBD1. Here the CDR3 reads CSAISDRGNTPLHF. CDR3 coding DNA: TGCAGTGCCATATCGGACAGGGGGAATACACCCCTCCACTTT.